This TCR beta chain came from a study of blood T cell repertoires in COVID-19. About the study: Italy, Spain and the United States were the sources of the convalescent and acute COVID-19 samples. The analysed material was cDNA or gDNA that came from T cells, B-cell-depleted T cells, or PBMCs.

The V gene's germline CDR1 is SGHNT and CDR2 YYREEE (reference sequence). After removal of 5 bases from V and 11 bases from J, the junction contained 15 bases not matched to a gene. CDR3 size: 14 residues. In the original workflow: Amplified reference gene primers provided the basis for estimating nucleated cell counts. The data were produced by immunoSEQ multiplex PCR, yet TCRdb's version contains in-frame clones alone and is incomplete. V, J and clone size are taken as reported in that table, and D and trimming were inferred from the DNA itself. The data contain under 8,000 clones, 80% to 90% of them seen just once; the ten biggest clones take up about 4.7%.

Sequenced input: peripheral blood. The chain employs TRBV5-4 and TRBJ1-1, with 7 bases aligning to TRBD1. The receptor's source is an elderly man with active COVID-19. The CDR3 region has the DNA TGTGCCAGCAGGGATATCAAGGGGGACAGCGGGGCTTTCTTT. It encodes CASRDIKGDSGAFF.